This T cell receptor beta chain was retrieved from a study of naive and memory T cell subsets (dated by TCRdb to about 2017). Turning to the overall study: The study applied an open-source, UMI-based TCR alpha and beta sequencing pipeline to sorted naive and memory peripheral blood T cell subsets. Complete agreement was observed between the functional CMV T cell responses and the IgG serology results. RNA was DNase-treated and reverse transcribed with TCR constant-region primers, mostly using SuperScript III. The paper as a whole reports these results and caveats: No ground truth was available to validate the repertoire findings for the naive and memory subsets. A power law was followed by TCR abundance, with an exponent that differed between naive and memory subsets but was consistent across the three individuals. RNA-based TCR counts may be affected by expression changes linked to T cell activation and differentiation. Naive repertoires, especially CD8, contained a few larger clonotypes, possibly memory cells re-expressing CD45RA. Once error correction was done, more than 90% of naive TCR sequences showed up just once, which made the naive abundance distributions much steeper than those of the memory subsets. Each clonotype was defined as a single alpha or beta chain sequence rather than as a paired alpha/beta receptor. In both CD4 and CD8 cells, the Gini index increased while Shannon and inverse Simpson diversity decreased from naive through CM, EM and EMRA.

From the second PCR step on, the TCR alpha and beta chain libraries were amplified in separate reactions. CMV status of each donor was established by measuring IFNgamma production from CD4+ T cells after fresh PBMCs were stimulated overnight with CMV viral lysate. CD4 T cells were positively selected using Miltenyi beads, after which CD8 T cells were positively selected from the CD4-negative fraction. Cells stained for CD3, CD4, CD8, CD45RA, CD27 and a live/dead dye were sorted on a BD Aria II into four subsets by CD45RA and CD27. Blood was obtained from a few healthy volunteers, and the blood from each volunteer was fractionated into CD4 and CD8 T cells and subsequently into four differentiation subsets. Approximately 120 ml of peripheral blood was taken from each donor, and PBMC were separated by density-gradient centrifugation on Ficoll-Paque PLUS. The sorted cells were lysed in RLT buffer, after which RNA was extracted using a Qiagen RNeasy kit and kept at -80 degrees C.

V and J lose 6 bases and 7 bases, and a span of 18 bases separates them. The CDR3 holds 15 amino acids from the cysteine to the phenylalanine. The CDR3 DNA has 45 bases and is translated from base 1. Looking up the germline V gene (reference sequence) yields CDR1 SEHNR and CDR2 FQNEAQ. The library was generated by UMI-ligation and nested PCR. An equimolar mix of two oligonucleotides covering both TRBC1 and TRBC2 was used as the beta constant-region primer. A single-stranded oligonucleotide bearing the SP2 primer plus a 12-nucleotide UMI was ligated onto the 3' end of the cDNA by T4 RNA ligase 1. Four rounds of PCR were used to amplify ligated cDNA, with nested alpha and beta constant-region primers being used together with the SP2 primer. The ligation reaction was incubated at 16°C for roughly 18-25 hours. PCR2 was usually performed as a SYBR Green qPCR and halted at a preset threshold so that over-amplification would not occur. Every purification after the first one was done using Agencourt AMPure XP magnetic beads. Library quantification was done by Qubit, followed by a TapeStation check on which the main peak was expected at around 650 bp. Sequencing of the pooled libraries was done on an Illumina MiSeq using v2 2x251 paired-end kits, which typically yielded roughly 0.9-2.1 million reads per sample. Each sample library was pooled at around 4.1 nM, and about 5-7% PhiX was included to improve cluster recognition. In the paper's pipeline: V and J genes were assigned to Demultiplexor-processed FASTQ reads by Decombinator through tag matching, with a single base-pair mismatch being allowed. UMIs were used by Collapsinator to correct both sequencing errors and frequency errors arising from PCR heterogeneity. TCRs were translated and CDR3s were extracted from the conserved cysteine to the FGXG phenylalanine by CDR3Translator, with non-productive sequences being flagged. Gini, Shannon entropy and inverse Simpson indices were calculated on repertoires subsampled to equal numbers of UMI-defined TCRs. Clonotype abundance distributions were fitted to a power law by maximum likelihood within the linear range. On one naive CD8 sample, the pipeline and MIGEC gave similar UMI counts, unique TCR numbers and clonal distributions. In one analysis, naive TCRs that were also found in any memory subset of the same donor were excluded from the naive repertoire. A set of several thousand CMV-associated CDR3 sequences, compiled from VDJdb and a published dataset, was used to search the repertoires. The public reads were reanalyzed by TCRdb: fastp trimming at Q25, MiXCR alignment, in-frame beta chains only. CDR3 protein duplicates are merged, each entry listing the most common genes and DNA. TCRdb assigned the V and J calls; the authors' analysis was not used. The sample records under 150,000 distinct CDR3 sequences, 15% to 20% of which are singletons. Clones ranked in the top ten supply roughly 0.14% of the sample.

This clonotype has just a few counts. Its antigen remains undetermined. No qualities accompany the bases; no much larger clone lies one base away. The sequence came from a human donor in good health. This receptor chain uses TRBV7-9 and TRBJ1-4; TRBD1 is a weak D gene call, 5 bases matching. The sequencing input was naive CD4+ T cells from blood. The sample's cell subset or site label, decoded: naive T cells, CD45RA high CD27+. The CDR3 amino acid sequence is: CASSKVRDSTEKLFF. The DNA is TGTGCCAGCAGTAAGGTCCGAGACAGCACTGAAAAACTGTTTTTT.